The clone carrying this T cell receptor beta chain occurred a few times. Molecular barcoding with unique molecular identifiers was used for the TCRbeta library. TCRdb re-called the PCR reads with MiXCR, one entry per CDR3 protein. The data hold 450,000 to 600,000 distinct CDR3 sequences, with about 33% observed a single time. Germline V lookup: CDR1 SGHDT, CDR2 YYEEEE. This CDR3 is built from 17 residues. Trimming stripped 2 bases from V and 1 base from J, with 13 bases between. These data come from a study of T-cell reconstitution after alpha-beta-depleted transplantation in children. J is TRBJ2-6 and V is TRBV5-6, with a possible D match to TRBD2 (5 bases). The sequences come from PBMCs from the stem cell graft donor, collected from the stem cell graft. The sequence was collected from a human donor who donated a stem cell graft to a child with aplastic anemia. This CDR3 is CASSFGLELSGANVLTF. In DNA form, the CDR3 reads TGTGCCAGCAGCTTCGGACTGGAACTTTCTGGGGCCAACGTCCTGACTTTC. The variable domain in full, completed from reference TRBV5-6 and TRBJ2-6, reads DAGVTQSPTHLIKTRGQQVTLRCSPKSGHDTVSWYQQALGQGPQFIFQYYEEEERQRGNFPDRFSGHQFPNYSSELNVNALLLGDSALYLCASSFGLELSGANVLTFGAGSRLTVL.